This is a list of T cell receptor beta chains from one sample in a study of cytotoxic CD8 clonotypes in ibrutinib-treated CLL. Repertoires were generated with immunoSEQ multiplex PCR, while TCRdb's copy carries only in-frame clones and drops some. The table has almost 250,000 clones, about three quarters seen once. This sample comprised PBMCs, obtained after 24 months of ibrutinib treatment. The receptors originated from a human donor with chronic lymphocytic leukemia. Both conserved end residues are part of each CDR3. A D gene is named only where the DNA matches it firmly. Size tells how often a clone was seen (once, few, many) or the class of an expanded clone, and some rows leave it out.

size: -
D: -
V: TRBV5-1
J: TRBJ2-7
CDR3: CASSLVASSSYEQYF
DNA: TGCGCCAGCAGCTTGGTTGCTAGCAGTTCATACGAGCAGTACTTC

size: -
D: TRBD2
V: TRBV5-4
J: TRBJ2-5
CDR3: CASSSSGRSIKETQYF
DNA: TGTGCCAGCAGCTCCAGCGGGAGGAGCATAAAAGAGACCCAGTACTTC

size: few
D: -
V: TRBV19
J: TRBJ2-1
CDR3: CASRGGGGSYNEQFF
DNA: TGTGCCAGTAGGGGTGGTGGAGGATCCTACAATGAGCAGTTCTTC

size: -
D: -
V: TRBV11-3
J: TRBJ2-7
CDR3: CASSLATGTEQYF
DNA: TGTGCCAGCAGCTTAGCAACCGGGACAGAGCAGTACTTC

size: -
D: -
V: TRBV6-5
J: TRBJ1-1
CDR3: CASSLSGQAKAFF
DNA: TGTGCCAGCAGTTTATCCGGGCAGGCCAAAGCTTTCTTT

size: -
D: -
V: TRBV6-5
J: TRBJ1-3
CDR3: CATSRGFRFADTIYF
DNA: TGTGCCACGAGTCGGGGCTTTAGGTTCGCCGACACCATATATTTT

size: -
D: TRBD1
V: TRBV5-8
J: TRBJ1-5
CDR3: CASSFPGGGFNQPQHF
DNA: TGTGCCAGCAGCTTTCCAGGGGGAGGCTTCAATCAGCCCCAGCATTTT

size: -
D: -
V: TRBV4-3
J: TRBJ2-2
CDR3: CASSLRQGGPGELFF
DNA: TGCGCCAGCAGCCTCCGACAGGGAGGTCCCGGGGAGCTGTTTTTT

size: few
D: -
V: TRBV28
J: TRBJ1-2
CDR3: CASSPDRSGYGYTF
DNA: TGTGCCAGCAGTCCGGACAGATCCGGCTATGGCTACACCTTC

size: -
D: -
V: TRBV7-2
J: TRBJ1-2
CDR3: CASRGPSEGSGYTF
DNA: TGTGCCAGCAGAGGTCCGAGCGAAGGGAGTGGCTACACCTTC

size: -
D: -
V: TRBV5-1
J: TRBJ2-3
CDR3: CASSSGLTVADTQYF
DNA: TGCGCCAGCAGCTCGGGACTGACGGTTGCAGATACGCAGTATTTT

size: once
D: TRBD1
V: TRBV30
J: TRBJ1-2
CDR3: CAWSNTGDHGYGYTF
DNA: TGTGCCTGGAGTAATACAGGGGATCATGGCTATGGCTACACCTTC

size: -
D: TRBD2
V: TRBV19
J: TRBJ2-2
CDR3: CASSTEGGRSNPGELFF
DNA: TGTGCCAGTAGTACAGAAGGCGGGAGATCTAACCCCGGGGAGCTGTTTTTT

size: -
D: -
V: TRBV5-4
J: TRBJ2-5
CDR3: CASGPGTPDF
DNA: TGTGCCAGCGGACCCGGGACTCCGGACTTC

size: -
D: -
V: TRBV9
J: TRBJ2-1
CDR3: CASSFTHSVSYNEQFF
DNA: TGTGCCAGCAGCTTCACACACAGCGTCTCCTACAATGAGCAGTTCTTC

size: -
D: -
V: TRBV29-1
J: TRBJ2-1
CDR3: CSVSRVNEQFF
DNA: TGCAGCGTCTCCAGGGTAAATGAGCAGTTCTTC

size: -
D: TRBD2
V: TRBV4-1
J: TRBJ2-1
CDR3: CASSQDRAGAVDNEQFF
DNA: TGCGCCAGCAGCCAAGATCGGGCGGGAGCTGTTGACAATGAGCAGTTCTTC